This T cell receptor beta chain was retrieved from a study of blood T cells in healthy people across ages. The donors, healthy Caucasians from Russia, were aged 6 to 90. This CDR3 region has 12 residues. V lost 3 bases and J 6 bases, leaving 11 bases between the germline ends. Per the germline V gene, CDR1 is SQVTM and CDR2 is ANQGSEA. This clonotype was seen repeatedly, ten times or more. Its antigen is currently unknown. Combining a sample-barcoded 5' primer with a J-beta primer mix, a second PCR ran for about 6 to 11 cycles. MiXCR, run by TCRdb on the 5' RACE reads, gives a single entry per CDR3 protein. Counted here are hundreds of thousands of distinct CDR3 sequences, about a third occurring once; the ten biggest clones make up less than 20%. The study, taken as a whole, reports: A roughly linear age-dependent decrease characterized TCR beta diversity per million T cells.

The sequencing sample was made of blood. The chain carries TRBV29-1 and TRBJ1-2; tentative D call: TRBD1 (5 bases). The sequence came from a woman over 75 in good health. The CDR3 here is CSVDAGTNGYTF. The CDR3, as DNA: TGCAGCGTTGACGCAGGGACGAATGGCTACACCTTC. The variable domain in full, completed from reference TRBV29-1 and TRBJ1-2, reads SAVISQKPSRDICQRGTSLTIQCQVDSQVTMMFWYRQQPGQSLTLIATANQGSEATYESGFVIDKFPISRPNLTFSTLTVSNMSPEDSSIYLCSVDAGTNGYTFGSGTRLTVV.